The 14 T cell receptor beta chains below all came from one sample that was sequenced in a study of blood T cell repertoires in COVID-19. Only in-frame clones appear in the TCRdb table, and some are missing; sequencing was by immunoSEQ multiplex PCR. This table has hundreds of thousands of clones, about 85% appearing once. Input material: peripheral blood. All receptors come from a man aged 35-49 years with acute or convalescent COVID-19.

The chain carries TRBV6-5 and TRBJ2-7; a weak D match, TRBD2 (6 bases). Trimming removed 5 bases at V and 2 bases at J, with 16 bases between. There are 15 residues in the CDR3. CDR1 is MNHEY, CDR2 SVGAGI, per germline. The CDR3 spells CASSLRGSGPYEQYF. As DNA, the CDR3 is TGTGCCAGCAGTCTCCGAGGTAGCGGCCCCTACGAGCAGTACTTC.

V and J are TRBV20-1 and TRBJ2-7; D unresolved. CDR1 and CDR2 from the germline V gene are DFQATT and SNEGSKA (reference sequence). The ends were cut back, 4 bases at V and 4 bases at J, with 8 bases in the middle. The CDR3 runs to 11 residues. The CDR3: CSATPGYEQYF. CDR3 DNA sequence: TGCAGTGCTACCCCCGGTTACGAGCAGTACTTC.

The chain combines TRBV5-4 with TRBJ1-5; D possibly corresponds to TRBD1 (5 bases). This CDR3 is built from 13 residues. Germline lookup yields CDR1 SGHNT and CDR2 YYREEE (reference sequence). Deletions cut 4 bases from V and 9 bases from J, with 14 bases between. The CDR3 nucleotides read TGTGCCAGCAGCCCTGATCAGGGTCTGCCCCAGCATTTT. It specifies CASSPDQGLPQHF.

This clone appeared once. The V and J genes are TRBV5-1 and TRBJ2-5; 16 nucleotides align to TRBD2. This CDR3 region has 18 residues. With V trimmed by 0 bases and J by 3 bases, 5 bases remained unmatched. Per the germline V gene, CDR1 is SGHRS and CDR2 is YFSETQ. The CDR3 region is CASSLGGTSGGAEETQYF. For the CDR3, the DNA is TGCGCCAGCAGCTTGGGCGGGACTAGCGGGGGGGCTGAAGAGACCCAGTACTTC.

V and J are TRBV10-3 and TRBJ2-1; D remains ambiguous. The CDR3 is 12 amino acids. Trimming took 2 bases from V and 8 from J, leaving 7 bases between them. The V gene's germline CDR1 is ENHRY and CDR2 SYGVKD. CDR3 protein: CAISELRDEQFF. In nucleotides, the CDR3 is TGTGCCATCAGTGAGCTTCGGGATGAGCAGTTCTTC.

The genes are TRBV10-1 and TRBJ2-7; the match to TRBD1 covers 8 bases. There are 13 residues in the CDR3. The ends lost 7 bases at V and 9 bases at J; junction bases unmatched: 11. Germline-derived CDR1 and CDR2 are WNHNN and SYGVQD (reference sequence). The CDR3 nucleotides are TGCGCCAGCAACCCCCAGGGGGCCGTCGGGCAGTACTTC. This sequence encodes CASNPQGAVGQYF.

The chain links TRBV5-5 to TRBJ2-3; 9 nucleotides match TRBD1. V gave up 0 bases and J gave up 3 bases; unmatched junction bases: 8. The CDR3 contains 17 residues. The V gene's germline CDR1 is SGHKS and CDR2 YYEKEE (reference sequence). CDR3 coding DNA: TGTGCCAGCAGCTTGGAGTACTCCGGGACAGGGACAGATACGCAGTATTTT. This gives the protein CASSLEYSGTGTDTQYF.

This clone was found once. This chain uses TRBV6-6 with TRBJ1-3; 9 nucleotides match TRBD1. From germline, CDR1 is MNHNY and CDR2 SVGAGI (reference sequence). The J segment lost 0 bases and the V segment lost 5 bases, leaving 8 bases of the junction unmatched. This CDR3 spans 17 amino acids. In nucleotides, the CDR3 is TGTGCCAGCAGTCCGCCGCGGGACAGGGTCTCTGGAAACACCATATATTTT. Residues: CASSPPRDRVSGNTIYF.

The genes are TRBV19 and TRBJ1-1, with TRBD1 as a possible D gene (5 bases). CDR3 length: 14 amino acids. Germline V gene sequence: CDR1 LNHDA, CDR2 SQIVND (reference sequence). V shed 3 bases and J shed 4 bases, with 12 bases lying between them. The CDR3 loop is CASSIAGRGTEAFF. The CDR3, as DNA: TGTGCCAGTAGTATTGCGGGGCGGGGCACTGAAGCTTTCTTT.

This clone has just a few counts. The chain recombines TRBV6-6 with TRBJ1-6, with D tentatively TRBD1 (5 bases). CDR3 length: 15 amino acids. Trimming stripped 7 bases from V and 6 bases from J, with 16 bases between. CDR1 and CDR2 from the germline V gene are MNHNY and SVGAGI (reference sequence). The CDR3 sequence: CASTNGRGANSPLHF. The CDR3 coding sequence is TGTGCCAGCACCAACGGGAGGGGTGCTAATTCACCCCTCCACTTT.

The CDR3 loop is CAWSVGGGNQPQHF. CDR3 nucleotides: TGTGCCTGGAGTGTTGGGGGGGGTAATCAGCCCCAGCATTTT. The V call is TRBV30, the J call TRBJ1-5; tentatively, D is TRBD1 (5 bases). Germline CDR1 and CDR2: GTSNPN and SVGIG (reference sequence). The germline V and J ends were trimmed by 0 bases and 4 bases, with 10 bases remaining between them. The CDR3 loop spans 14 amino acids.

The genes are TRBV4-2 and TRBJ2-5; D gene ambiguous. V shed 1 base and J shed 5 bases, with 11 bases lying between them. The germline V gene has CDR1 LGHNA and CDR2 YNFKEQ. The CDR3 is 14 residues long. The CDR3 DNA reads TGTGCCAGCAGCCAAGGAGACGAGGTGGAGACCCAGTACTTC. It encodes CASSQGDEVETQYF.

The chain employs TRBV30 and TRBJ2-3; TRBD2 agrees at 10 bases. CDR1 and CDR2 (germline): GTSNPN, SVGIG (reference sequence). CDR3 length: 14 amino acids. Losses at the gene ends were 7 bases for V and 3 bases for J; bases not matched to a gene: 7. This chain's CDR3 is CAFRASGGTDTQYF. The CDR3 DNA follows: TGTGCCTTCCGGGCTAGCGGGGGTACAGATACGCAGTATTTT.

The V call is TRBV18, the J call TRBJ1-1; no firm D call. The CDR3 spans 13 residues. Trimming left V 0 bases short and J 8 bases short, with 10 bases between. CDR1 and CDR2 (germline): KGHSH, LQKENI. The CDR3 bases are TGTGCCAGCTCACCACCCGCCAGTACCGAAGCTTTCTTT. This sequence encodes CASSPPASTEAFF.